The 18 T cell receptor beta chains given below trace back to one sample, sequenced in a study of T-cell reconstitution after alpha-beta-depleted transplantation in children (dated by TCRdb to 2015 to 2016). The library relied on PCR. The instrument given in TCRdb is Illumina HiSeq 2500. To normalize quantification of the TCRbeta repertoire, the TCR libraries were built with molecular barcoding that relied on unique molecular identifiers. In TCRdb, the public reads were trimmed at Q25 with fastp and aligned with MiXCR, with productive beta chains retained. When rows share a CDR3 protein, they turn into one entry using the most common DNA and genes. A total of about 1,000,000 distinct CDR3 sequences appear in this sample, 25% to 35% of them only once. The ten most abundant clones make up more than 25% of the sample. In light of the paper, this sample's treatment or condition label describes: allogeneic hematopoietic cell transplantation with graft depleted of TCRalphabeta T cells and CD19 B cells.

This material consisted of PBMCs, mostly from graft donor cells, taken 360 days after TCRalphabeta/CD19-depleted stem cell transplant. The receptors originated from a boy under two years old who had a stem cell transplant for SCID, so the T cells may come from the graft donor.

This chain links TRBV5-1 with TRBJ1-1; D gene uncertain. V shed 4 bases and J shed 2 bases, with 15 bases lying between them. CDR3 length: 15 residues. CDR1 and CDR2 from the germline V gene are SGHRS and YFSETQ. CDR3 amino acids: CASSPGRTYNTEAFF. For the CDR3, the DNA is TGCGCCAGCAGCCCCGGCAGGACCTATAACACTGAAGCTTTCTTT.

This chain uses TRBV20-1 with TRBJ1-1, with D possibly TRBD1 on 6 matching bases. This CDR3 is 13 amino acids long. Trimming stripped 6 bases from V and 8 bases from J, with 19 bases between. CDR1 DFQATT and CDR2 SNEGSKA come from the germline V gene (reference sequence). In DNA, the CDR3 is TGCAGTGCCGGTTGGGACACCGGCTCGGAAGCTTTCTTT. This sequence encodes CSAGWDTGSEAFF.

The CDR3 sequence is CASNLGQGPPAFF. The CDR3 DNA reads as TGTGCCAGCAACCTCGGACAGGGCCCGCCAGCTTTCTTT. V gene TRBV5-5 combines with J gene TRBJ1-1, with 8 bases aligning to TRBD1. CDR3 length equals 13 residues. From germline, CDR1 is SGHKS and CDR2 YYEKEE (reference sequence). V trimming: 6 bases; J trimming: 10 bases; junction bases outside the gene matches: 11.

This sequence joins TRBV12-3 or TRBV12-4 and TRBJ1-5, with 8 nucleotides matching TRBD1. Trimming took 7 bases from V and 5 from J; bases not matched to a gene: 16. The CDR3 is made up of 17 amino acids. CDR3 amino acids: CASIALSDRGSDQPQHF. The CDR3 DNA sequence: TGTGCCAGCATCGCCCTCTCCGACAGGGGATCTGATCAGCCCCAGCATTTT.

The V gene is TRBV6-5, the J gene TRBJ2-3; D is possibly TRBD1 or TRBD2 (5 bases each). The CDR3 is 15 residues long. Germline V gives CDR1 MNHEY, CDR2 SVGAGI. V lost 0 bases and J 2 bases, leaving 9 bases between the germline ends. The CDR3 protein is CASSYSGRDTDTQYF. Here the CDR3 DNA reads TGTGCCAGCAGTTACTCGGGACGGGACACAGATACGCAGTATTTT.

This chain uses TRBV24-1 with TRBJ2-7; the D is unclear. The CDR3 is made up of 13 amino acids. Germline V gene lookup returns CDR1 KGHDR and CDR2 SFDVKD. The V and J ends lost 5 bases and 0 bases respectively, with 7 bases between them. The CDR3 is CATSGVSSYEQYF. The CDR3 DNA is TGTGCCACCAGTGGAGTGAGCTCCTACGAGCAGTACTTC.

This clonotype appeared many times. This chain joins TRBV6-5 and TRBJ2-6; D tentatively reads TRBD1 or TRBD2 (5 bases each). The CDR3 has 17 amino acids. Germline V lookup: CDR1 MNHEY, CDR2 SVGAGI. V shed 6 bases and J shed 0 bases, with 15 bases lying between them. The CDR3 coding sequence is TGTGCCAGCAGCTATCCCGGGGCGGTCTCTGGGGCCAACGTCCTGACTTTC. Protein sequence: CASSYPGAVSGANVLTF.

This chain uses TRBV27 with TRBJ1-4; D perhaps matches TRBD1 (5 bases). CDR3 size: 14 residues. The ends were cut back, 3 bases at V and 8 bases at J, with 13 bases in the middle. Germline V CDR1 and CDR2: MNHEY, SMNVEV (reference sequence). The CDR3 DNA reads as TGTGCCAGCAGTTTTTTGGGGGTAGCGGAAAAACTGTTTTTT. It codes for CASSFLGVAEKLFF.

V and J are TRBV12-3 or TRBV12-4 and TRBJ2-2, with D possibly TRBD2 on 6 matching bases. The CDR3 has 16 amino acids. The V end lost 3 bases, the J end lost 4 bases, and 15 bases lay between the germline ends. CDR3: CASSFIGWRGTGELFF. CDR3 nucleotides: TGTGCCAGCAGTTTTATTGGCTGGAGGGGCACCGGGGAGCTGTTTTTT.

The chain employs TRBV29-1 and TRBJ2-1, with D perhaps TRBD1 or TRBD2 (5 bases each). The CDR3 has 13 residues. In germline, CDR1 is SQVTM, CDR2 ANQGSEA. The V gene lost 7 bases and the J gene lost 0 bases, with 10 bases spanning the gap. CDR3 region: CSGGTSSYNEQFF. The CDR3 DNA reads as TGCAGCGGTGGGACCAGCTCCTACAATGAGCAGTTCTTC.

The chain recombines TRBV12-3 or TRBV12-4 with TRBJ1-3; D gene unclear. V gave up 1 base and J gave up 4 bases, with 5 bases separating them. There are 13 residues in the CDR3. DNA for the CDR3: TGTGCCAGCAGTTTAGTGGGGGGAAACACCATATATTTT. Its translation: CASSLVGGNTIYF.

V usage is TRBV4-2 and J usage is TRBJ2-1; D unresolved. Trimming took 0 bases from V and 0 from J, leaving 9 bases between them. CDR1 and CDR2 from the germline V gene are LGHNA and YNFKEQ. This CDR3 contains 16 residues. This CDR3 is CASSQDHTRSYNEQFF. DNA of the CDR3: TGTGCCAGCAGCCAAGATCATACTCGCTCCTACAATGAGCAGTTCTTC.

This rearrangement joins TRBV5-5 to TRBJ2-3; D not certain. The germline CDR1 and CDR2 sequences are SGHKS and YYEKEE (reference sequence). V lost 1 base, J lost 10 bases, and 7 bases lay in between. The CDR3 contains 11 residues. The CDR3 DNA reads TGTGCCAGCAGCTTGTCATCGGCGCAGTATTTT. Its translation: CASSLSSAQYF.

The rearrangement joins TRBV7-2 to TRBJ2-7; weak D call: TRBD2 (5 bases). The CDR3 is 17 amino acids. V gave up 1 base and J gave up 1 base, with 17 bases separating them. CDR1 SGHTA and CDR2 FQGNSA come from the germline V gene. The CDR3: CASSLVGGQLLSYEQYF. The CDR3 region has the DNA TGTGCCAGCAGCTTAGTCGGAGGCCAGCTCCTTTCCTACGAGCAGTACTTC.

This clonotype has only a few counts. V usage is TRBV7-2 and J usage is TRBJ2-4; 7 positions agree with TRBD2. Looked up from germline, CDR1 is SGHTA and CDR2 is FQGNSA. The length of the CDR3 is 14 residues. Trimming at V came to 0 bases and at J to 7 bases, leaving 3 bases not matched to a gene. The CDR3 loop reads CASSLAGGTNIQYF. The CDR3 bases are TGTGCCAGCAGCTTAGCGGGAGGGACGAACATTCAGTACTTC. The variable domain in full, with the rest retrieved from reference TRBV7-2 and TRBJ2-4, is GAGVSQSPSNKVTEKGKDVELRCDPISGHTALYWYRQSLGQGLEFLIYFQGNSAPDKSGLPSDRFSAERTGGSVSTLTIQRTQQEDSAVYLCASSLAGGTNIQYFGAGTRLSVL.

This clonotype was seen a handful of times. The J gene is TRBJ2-7, the V gene TRBV20-1; the D gene could be TRBD1 or TRBD2 (5 bases each). The CDR3 runs to 12 residues. CDR1 and CDR2 (germline): DFQATT, SNEGSKA (reference sequence). The V end lost 4 bases, the J end lost 3 bases, and 10 bases lay between the germline ends. The CDR3 nucleotides read TGCAGTGCTAAAAAGGGGAGCTACGAGCAGTACTTC. Protein sequence: CSAKKGSYEQYF.

This clonotype was seen repeatedly, ten times or more. The rearrangement joins TRBV20-1 to TRBJ2-7; 8 positions match TRBD2. This CDR3 has 16 residues. The germline CDR1 and CDR2 sequences are DFQATT and SNEGSKA (reference sequence). V trimming: 1 base; J trimming: 3 bases; junction bases outside the gene matches: 11. CDR3 residues: CSARVVLSGLGYEQYF. The CDR3 DNA follows: TGCAGTGCTAGAGTGGTCCTCTCGGGACTAGGCTACGAGCAGTACTTC.

The V call is TRBV6-1, the J call TRBJ2-5, with TRBD2 matching 8 bases. The CDR3 covers 14 residues. The V gene end was trimmed by 7 bases and the J gene end by 4 bases; junction bases not matched to a gene: 8. Germline V gene sequence: CDR1 MNHNS, CDR2 SASEGT. The CDR3 spells CASTKGGGRETQYF. In nucleotides, the CDR3 is TGTGCCAGCACCAAAGGCGGGGGGAGAGAGACCCAGTACTTC.